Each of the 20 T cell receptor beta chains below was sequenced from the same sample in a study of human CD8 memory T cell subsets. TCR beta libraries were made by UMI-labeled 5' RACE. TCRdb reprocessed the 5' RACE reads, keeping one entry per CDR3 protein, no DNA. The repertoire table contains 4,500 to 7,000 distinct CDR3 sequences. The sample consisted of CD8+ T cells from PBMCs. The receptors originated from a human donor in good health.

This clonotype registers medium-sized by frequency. CDR3 region: CASTLGTLNTEAFF. This chain uses TRBV12-3 or TRBV12-4 with TRBJ1-1; TCRdb calls TRBD1, which cannot be checked without DNA. The CDR3 extends over 14 amino acids.

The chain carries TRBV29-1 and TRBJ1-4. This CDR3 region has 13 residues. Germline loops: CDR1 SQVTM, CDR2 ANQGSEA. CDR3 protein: CSVELGTNEKLFF.

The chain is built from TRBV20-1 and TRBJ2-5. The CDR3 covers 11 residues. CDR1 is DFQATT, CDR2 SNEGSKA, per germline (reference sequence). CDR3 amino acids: CSASESETQYF.

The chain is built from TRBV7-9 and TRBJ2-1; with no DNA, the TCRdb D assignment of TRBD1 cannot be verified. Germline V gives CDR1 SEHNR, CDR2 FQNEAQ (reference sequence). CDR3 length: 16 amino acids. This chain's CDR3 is CASSGHRGVGYNEQFF.

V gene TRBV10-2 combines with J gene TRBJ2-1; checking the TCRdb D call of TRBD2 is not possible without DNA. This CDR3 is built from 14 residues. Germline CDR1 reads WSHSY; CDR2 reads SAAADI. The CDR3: CATGLAASYNEQFF.

The CDR3 reads CASSGQVHSYNSPLHF. V gene TRBV2 combines with J gene TRBJ1-6. This CDR3 comprises 16 residues. Germline lookup yields CDR1 SNHLY and CDR2 FYNNEI.

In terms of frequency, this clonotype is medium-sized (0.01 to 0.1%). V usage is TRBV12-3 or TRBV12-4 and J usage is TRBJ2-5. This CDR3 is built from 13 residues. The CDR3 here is CASSRPEGETQYF.

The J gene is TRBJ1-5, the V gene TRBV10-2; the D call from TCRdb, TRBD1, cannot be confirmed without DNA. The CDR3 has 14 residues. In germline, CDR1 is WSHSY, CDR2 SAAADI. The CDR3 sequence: CASSEIQGNQPQHF.

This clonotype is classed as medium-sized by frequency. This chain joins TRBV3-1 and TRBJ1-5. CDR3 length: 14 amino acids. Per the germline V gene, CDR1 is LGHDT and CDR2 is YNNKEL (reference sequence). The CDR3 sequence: CASSQGGLGQPQHF. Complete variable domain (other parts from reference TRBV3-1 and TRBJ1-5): DTAVSQTPKYLVTQMGNDKSIKCEQNLGHDTMYWYKQDSKKFLKIMFSYNNKELIINETVPNRFSPKSPDKAHLNLHINSLELGDSAVYFCASSQGGLGQPQHFGDGTRLSIL.

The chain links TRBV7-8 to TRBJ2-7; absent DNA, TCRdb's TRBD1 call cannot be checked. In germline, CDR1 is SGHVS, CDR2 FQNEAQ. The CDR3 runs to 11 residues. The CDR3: CASSTSLEQYF.

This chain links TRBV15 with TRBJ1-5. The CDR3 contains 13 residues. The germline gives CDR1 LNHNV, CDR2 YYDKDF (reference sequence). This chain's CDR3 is CATGTIRNQPQHF.

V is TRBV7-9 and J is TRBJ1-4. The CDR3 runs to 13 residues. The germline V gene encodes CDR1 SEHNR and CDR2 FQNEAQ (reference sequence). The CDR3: CASSLGATEKLFF.

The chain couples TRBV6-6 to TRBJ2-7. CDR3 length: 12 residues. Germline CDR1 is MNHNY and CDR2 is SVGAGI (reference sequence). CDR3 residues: CASSSNGWEQYF.

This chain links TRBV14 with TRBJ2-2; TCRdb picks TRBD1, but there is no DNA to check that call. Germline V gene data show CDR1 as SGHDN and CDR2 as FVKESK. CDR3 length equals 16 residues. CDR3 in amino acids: CASSQDDRVHTGELFF.

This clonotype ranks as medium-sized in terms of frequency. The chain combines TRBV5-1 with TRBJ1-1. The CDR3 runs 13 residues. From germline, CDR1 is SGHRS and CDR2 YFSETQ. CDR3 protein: CASSRQLNTEAFF.

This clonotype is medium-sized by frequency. The CDR3 sequence: CASMPPGSAEQYF. The rearrangement joins TRBV7-9 to TRBJ2-7; TCRdb's D call, TRBD2, is unchecked because there is no DNA. Germline V CDR1 and CDR2: SEHNR, FQNEAQ (reference sequence). CDR3 size: 13 residues.

The chain's CDR3 is CASSPQGAGEAFF. The V and J genes are TRBV7-9 and TRBJ1-1; checking the TCRdb D call of TRBD1 is not possible without DNA. This CDR3 contains 13 residues. Germline V gene lookup returns CDR1 SEHNR and CDR2 FQNEAQ (reference sequence).

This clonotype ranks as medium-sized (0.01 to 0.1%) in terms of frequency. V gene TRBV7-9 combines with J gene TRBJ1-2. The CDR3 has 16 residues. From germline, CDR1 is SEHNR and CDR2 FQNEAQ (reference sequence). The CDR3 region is CASSLATPTAGYGYTF.

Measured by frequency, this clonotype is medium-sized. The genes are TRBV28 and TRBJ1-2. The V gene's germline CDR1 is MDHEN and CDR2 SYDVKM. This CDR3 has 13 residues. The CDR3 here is CASSPTGLIGYTF.

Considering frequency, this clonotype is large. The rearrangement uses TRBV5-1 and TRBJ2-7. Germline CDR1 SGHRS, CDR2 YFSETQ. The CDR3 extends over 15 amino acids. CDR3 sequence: CASSWTTRSSYEQYF.